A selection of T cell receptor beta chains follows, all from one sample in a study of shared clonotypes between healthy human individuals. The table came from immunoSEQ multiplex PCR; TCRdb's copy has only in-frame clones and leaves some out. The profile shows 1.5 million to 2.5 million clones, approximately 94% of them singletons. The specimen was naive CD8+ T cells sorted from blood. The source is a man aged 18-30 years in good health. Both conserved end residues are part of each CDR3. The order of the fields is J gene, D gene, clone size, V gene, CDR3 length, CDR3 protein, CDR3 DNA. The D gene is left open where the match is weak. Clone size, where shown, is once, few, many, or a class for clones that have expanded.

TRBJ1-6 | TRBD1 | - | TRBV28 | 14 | CASSVTGDNSPLHF | TGTGCCAGCAGTGTCACAGGGGATAATTCACCCCTCCACTTT
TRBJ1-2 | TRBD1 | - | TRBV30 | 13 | CAWSTTGTGDYTF | TGTGCCTGGAGTACCACCGGGACAGGGGACTACACCTTC
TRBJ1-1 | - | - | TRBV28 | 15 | CASSRQGFTRTEAFF | TGTGCCAGCAGTAGGCAGGGTTTCACGAGGACTGAAGCTTTCTTT
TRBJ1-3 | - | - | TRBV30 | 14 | CAWSGGSSGNTIYF | TGTGCCTGGAGTGGAGGAAGCTCTGGAAACACCATATATTTT
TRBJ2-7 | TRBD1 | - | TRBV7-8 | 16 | CASSSETGGYSYEQYF | TGTGCCAGCAGCTCGGAGACAGGGGGGTACTCCTACGAGCAGTACTTC
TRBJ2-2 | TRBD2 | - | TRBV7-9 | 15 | CASSRTSGGTGELFF | TGTGCCAGCAGCCGAACTAGCGGTGGCACCGGGGAGCTGTTTTTT
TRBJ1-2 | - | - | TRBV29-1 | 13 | CSVEDQDNYGYTF | TGCAGCGTTGAAGATCAGGATAACTATGGCTACACCTTC
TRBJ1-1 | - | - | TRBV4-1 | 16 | CASSLSYPGALTEAFF | TGCGCCAGCAGCCTCTCCTACCCGGGGGCGCTTACTGAAGCTTTCTTT
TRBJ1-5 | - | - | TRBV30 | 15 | CAWSVLGGRDQPQHF | TGTGCCTGGAGTGTATTGGGGGGCAGGGATCAGCCCCAGCATTTT
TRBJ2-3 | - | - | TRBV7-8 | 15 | CASSLIEGRTDTQYF | TGTGCCAGCAGCTTAATTGAGGGACGCACAGATACGCAGTATTTT
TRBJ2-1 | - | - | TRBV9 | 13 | CASSVELDNEQFF | TGTGCCAGCAGCGTAGAACTCGACAATGAGCAGTTCTTC
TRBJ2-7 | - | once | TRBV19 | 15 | CASSIGQGGLYEQYF | TGTGCCAGTAGTATTGGACAGGGAGGGCTATACGAGCAGTACTTC
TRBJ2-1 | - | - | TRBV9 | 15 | CASSTGELGYNEQFF | TGTGCCAGCAGCACCGGGGAATTGGGCTACAATGAGCAGTTCTTC
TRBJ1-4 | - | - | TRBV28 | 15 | CASSPDPRQIEKLFF | TGTGCCAGCAGTCCCGACCCTAGACAGATTGAAAAACTGTTTTTT
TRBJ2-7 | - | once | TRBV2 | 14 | CASPDSELTYEQYF | TGTGCCAGCCCCGACAGCGAACTTACCTACGAGCAGTACTTC
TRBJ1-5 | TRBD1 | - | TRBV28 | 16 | CASSLRGQGVNQPQHF | TGTGCCAGCAGTTTAAGGGGACAGGGGGTTAATCAGCCCCAGCATTTT
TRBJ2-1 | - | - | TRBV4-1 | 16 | CASSPFVLGSGLPQFF | TGCGCCAGCAGCCCCTTTGTGCTAGGATCTGGGCTCCCGCAGTTCTTC
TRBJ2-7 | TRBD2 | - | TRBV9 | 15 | CASSSSGLASYEQYF | TGTGCCAGCAGCTCCTCGGGACTAGCGTCCTACGAGCAGTACTTC
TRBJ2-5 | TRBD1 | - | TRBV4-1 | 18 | CASSLKKPQGAVLETQYF | TGCGCCAGCAGCCTGAAGAAACCTCAGGGGGCGGTTTTGGAGACCCAGTACTTC
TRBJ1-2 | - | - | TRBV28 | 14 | CASRHGGSNYGYTF | TGTGCCAGCAGGCACGGAGGTTCTAACTATGGCTACACCTTC
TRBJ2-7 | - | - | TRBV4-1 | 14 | CASSHPTATYEQYF | TGCGCCAGCAGCCACCCGACGGCAACCTACGAGCAGTACTTC
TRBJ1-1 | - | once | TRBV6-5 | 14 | CASSYAATGTEAFF | TGTGCCAGCAGTTACGCGGCGACAGGCACTGAAGCTTTCTTT
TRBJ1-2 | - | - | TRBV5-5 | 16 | CASSPVQMDLEGAYTF | TGTGCCAGCAGCCCCGTTCAGATGGACCTAGAAGGTGCCTACACCTTC
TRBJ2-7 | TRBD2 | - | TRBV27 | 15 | CASRFGLAGSYEQYF | TGTGCCAGCAGGTTCGGACTAGCGGGATCCTACGAGCAGTACTTC
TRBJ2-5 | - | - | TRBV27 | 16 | CASSATFGVNQETQYF | TGTGCCAGCAGTGCCACTTTCGGCGTAAACCAAGAGACCCAGTACTTC
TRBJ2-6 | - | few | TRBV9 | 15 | CASSVAGSGANVLTF | TGTGCCAGCAGCGTAGCGGGCTCTGGGGCCAACGTCCTGACTTTC
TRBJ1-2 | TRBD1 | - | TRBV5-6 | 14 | CASSLGDSTGGYTF | TGTGCCAGCAGCCTAGGGGACAGCACCGGTGGCTACACCTTC
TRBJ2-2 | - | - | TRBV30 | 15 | CAWSVGSMNTGELFF | TGTGCCTGGAGTGTCGGGTCCATGAACACCGGGGAGCTGTTTTTT
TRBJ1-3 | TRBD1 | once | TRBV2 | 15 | CAGRQGMNPGNTIYF | TGTGCCGGAAGACAGGGAATGAATCCTGGAAACACCATATATTTT
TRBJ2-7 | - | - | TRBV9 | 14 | CASSVGGNAYEQYF | TGTGCCAGCAGCGTAGGGGGGAATGCCTACGAGCAGTACTTC
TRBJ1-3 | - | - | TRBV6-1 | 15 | CASTLIDLPGNTIYF | TGTGCCAGCACCCTTATAGACCTACCTGGAAACACCATATATTTT
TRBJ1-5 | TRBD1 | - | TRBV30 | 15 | CAWSDRGLPNQPQHF | TGTGCCTGGAGTGACAGGGGCCTTCCCAATCAGCCCCAGCATTTT
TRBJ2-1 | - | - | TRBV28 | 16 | CASSSYRLLSYNEQFF | TGTGCCAGCAGTTCCTACAGGCTACTCTCCTACAATGAGCAGTTCTTC
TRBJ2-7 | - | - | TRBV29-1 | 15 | CSVEAGPTGTYEQYF | TGCAGCGTTGAAGCCGGCCCAACAGGGACCTACGAGCAGTACTTC
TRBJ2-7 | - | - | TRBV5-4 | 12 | CASSSEDYEQYF | TGTGCCAGCAGCTCAGAAGACTACGAGCAGTACTTC
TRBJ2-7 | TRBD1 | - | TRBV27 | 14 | CASSFSDRDYEQYF | TGTGCCAGCAGTTTCTCTGACAGGGACTACGAGCAGTACTTC
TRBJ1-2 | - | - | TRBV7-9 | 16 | CASSLGESGQGYGYTF | TGTGCCAGCAGCTTAGGGGAGTCAGGGCAAGGCTATGGCTACACCTTC
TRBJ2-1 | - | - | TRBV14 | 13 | CASSQEKVNEQFF | TGTGCCAGCAGCCAAGAAAAAGTAAATGAGCAGTTCTTC
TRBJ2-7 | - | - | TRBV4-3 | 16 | CASSQDLSGRIGEQYF | TGCGCCAGCAGCCAAGATTTAAGTGGGAGGATCGGCGAGCAGTACTTC
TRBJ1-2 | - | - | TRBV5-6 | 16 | CASSSTGDSHTYGYTF | TGTGCCAGCAGCTCAACCGGAGACAGCCACACTTATGGCTACACCTTC
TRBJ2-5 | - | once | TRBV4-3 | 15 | CASSQDPEGQETQYF | TGCGCCAGCAGCCAAGATCCTGAAGGGCAAGAGACCCAGTACTTC
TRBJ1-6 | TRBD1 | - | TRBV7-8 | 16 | CASSLGDSSYNSPLHF | TGTGCCAGCAGCTTAGGGGACAGCTCCTATAATTCACCCCTCCACTTT
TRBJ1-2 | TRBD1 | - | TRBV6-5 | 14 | CASRNTGDGGGYTF | TGTGCCAGCAGAAACACAGGGGATGGAGGTGGCTACACCTTC
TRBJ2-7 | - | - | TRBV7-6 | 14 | CASSLVGGGNEQYF | TGTGCCAGCAGCTTAGTAGGGGGGGGAAACGAGCAGTACTTC
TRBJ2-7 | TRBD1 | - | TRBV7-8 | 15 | CASSRRQGISYEQYF | TGTGCCAGCAGTCGCAGACAGGGAATCTCCTACGAGCAGTACTTC
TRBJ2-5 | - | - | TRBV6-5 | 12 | CASSHPSQAQYF | TGTGCCAGCAGCCACCCCTCCCAGGCCCAGTACTTC
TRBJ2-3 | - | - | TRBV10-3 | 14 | CAISETGPTDTQYF | TGTGCCATCAGTGAAACGGGTCCCACAGATACGCAGTATTTT